This T cell receptor beta chain was sequenced for a study of T cell responses to AZD1222 COVID-19 vaccine. Germline-derived CDR1 and CDR2 are MNHEY and SMNVEV (reference sequence). Trimming left V 8 bases short and J 0 bases short, with 17 bases between. The CDR3 has 16 residues. The method was immunoSEQ multiplex PCR; TCRdb's version includes in-frame clones alone and lacks a portion of them. The table shows approximately 150,000 clones, with roughly 89% occurring only once. Note on this clone: Its antigen is currently unknown.

Study conclusions and caveats: Donor demographics were predominantly white British with a female majority; clonal diversity may be underestimated. Elevations in Spike-specific TCR breadth and depth followed administration of two AZD1222 doses. Repertoire samples came only from after the peak T cell response.

The chain couples TRBV27 to TRBJ2-1; D unclear. The origin of this receptor is an adult in good health. Sequencing was performed on peripheral blood, taken on day 0 of AZD1222 vaccination. The CDR3 nucleotides read TGTGCCAGCTCCCTTACCCACCCTAGCTCCTACAATGAGCAGTTCTTC. This codes for CASSLTHPSSYNEQFF.